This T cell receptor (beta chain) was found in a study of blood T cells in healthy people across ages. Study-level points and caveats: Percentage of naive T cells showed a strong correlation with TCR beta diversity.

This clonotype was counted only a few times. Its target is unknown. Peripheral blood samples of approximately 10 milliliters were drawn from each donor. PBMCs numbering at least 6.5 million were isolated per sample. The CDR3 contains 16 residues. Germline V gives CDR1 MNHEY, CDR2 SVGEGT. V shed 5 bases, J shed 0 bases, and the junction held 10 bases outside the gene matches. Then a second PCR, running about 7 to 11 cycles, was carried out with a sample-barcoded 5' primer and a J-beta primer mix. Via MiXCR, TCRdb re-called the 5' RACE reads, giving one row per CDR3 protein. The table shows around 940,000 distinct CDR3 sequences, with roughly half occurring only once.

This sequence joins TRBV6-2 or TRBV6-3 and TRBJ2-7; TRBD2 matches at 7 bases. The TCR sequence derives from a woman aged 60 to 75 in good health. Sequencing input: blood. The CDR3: CASSTSGRKNSYEQYF. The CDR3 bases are TGTGCCAGCAGTACCTCCGGGAGGAAAAACTCCTACGAGCAGTACTTC.